A single T cell receptor (beta chain) is shown here with its context. This record comes from a study of blood T cell repertoires in COVID-19. Across the whole study: The United States, Italy and Spain were the sources of the acute and convalescent COVID-19 samples. From T cells, B-cell-depleted T cells, or PBMCs came the material, which was cDNA or gDNA.

Methods used by the authors: Quantification of nucleated cells was approximated via reference gene primer amplification. The repertoire was sequenced with immunoSEQ multiplex PCR; TCRdb's copy has only in-frame clones and lacks some. That table furnishes V, J and clone size, whereas the DNA furnished D and trimming. This table has 200,000 to 300,000 clones, 83% appearing once. CDR3 length equals 13 residues. Germline assignment: CDR1 SNHLY and CDR2 FYNNEI. The V end lost 7 bases, the J end lost 3 bases, and 13 bases lay between the germline ends. The V gene is TRBV2, the J gene TRBJ2-7, with a tentative D call TRBD2 (5 bases). Sequences were obtained from peripheral blood. The receptor comes from a human donor in a cohort sampled during active COVID-19. The CDR3 coding sequence is TGTGCCAGCACCGTAGGACTCTACTACGAGCAGTACTTC. It specifies CASTVGLYYEQYF.